This TCR beta chain emerged from a study of blood T cell repertoires in COVID-19. V shed 4 bases, J shed 6 bases, and the junction held 5 bases outside the gene matches. The germline V gene encodes CDR1 SGHAT and CDR2 FQDESV (reference sequence). The CDR3 is 15 amino acids. The protocol was immunoSEQ multiplex PCR, while the TCRdb copy is restricted to in-frame clones and leaves out a portion. The sample lists about 43,000 clones, about four fifths occurring once. A single count supports this clone. The chain has TRBV11-1 and TRBJ2-1; 11 nucleotides match TRBD2. The sequence came from an elderly woman with acute or convalescent COVID-19. The material sequenced was peripheral blood. The DNA for the CDR3 is TGTGCCAGCAGCTCCTTAGCGGGGGGGCCCAATGAGCAGTTCTTC. It yields the protein CASSSLAGGPNEQFF.